One and the same sample provided the 8 T cell receptor beta chains below, sequenced in a study of blood T cell repertoires in COVID-19. The assay was immunoSEQ multiplex PCR, and TCRdb's table has in-frame clones only and misses some. The sample shows 350,000 to 450,000 clones, roughly 84% of them seen only once. The specimen sequenced was PBMCs or T cells enriched from blood (not recorded which). The receptors shown here come from a woman younger than 30 who had been exposed to COVID-19.

CDR3: CATSPRQVSYEQYF. CDR3 DNA sequence: TGTGCCACCAGCCCTCGACAGGTTTCCTACGAGCAGTACTTC. V usage is TRBV15 and J usage is TRBJ2-7, with D tentatively TRBD1 (6 bases). Trimming pared 5 bases from V and 1 base from J, leaving 12 bases between. This CDR3 has 14 residues. CDR1 LNHNV and CDR2 YYDKDF come from the germline V gene (reference sequence).

The rearrangement uses TRBV9 and TRBJ1-2; the D is unclear. Germline V gene lookup returns CDR1 SGDLS and CDR2 YYNGEE. V was shortened by 4 bases and J by 8 bases, with 15 bases between the two germline ends. The CDR3 totals 13 residues. The DNA for the CDR3 is TGTGCCAGCAGCTCGAGCGGGCCTAACGGCTACACCTTC. Residues: CASSSSGPNGYTF.

The J gene is TRBJ1-2, the V gene TRBV4-1; D ambiguous. The germline V gene has CDR1 MGHRA and CDR2 YSYEKL. This CDR3 region has 13 residues. The ends were cut back, 3 bases at V and 1 base at J, with 6 bases in the middle. This chain's CDR3 is CASSQGNNYGYTF. The CDR3 DNA follows: TGCGCCAGCAGCCAGGGCAATAACTATGGCTACACCTTC.

V gene TRBV7-3 combines with J gene TRBJ2-5; TRBD2 matches at 8 bases. CDR1 SGHTA and CDR2 FQGTGA come from the germline V gene. The CDR3 contains 13 residues. Unmatched junction bases numbered 4, after V lost 5 bases and J lost 5 bases. CDR3 in amino acids: CASSLGLGETQYF. In DNA, the CDR3 is TGTGCCAGCAGCCTGGGACTAGGGGAGACCCAGTACTTC.

This sequence joins TRBV10-1 and TRBJ1-2; TRBD1 aligns across 9 bases. The CDR3 runs 13 residues. Germline CDR1 reads WNHNN; CDR2 reads SYGVQD (reference sequence). The junction had 4 bases not matched to a gene; V was cut back by 3 bases and J by 8 bases. The CDR3 region is CASSDGTGSGYTF. CDR3 nucleotides: TGCGCCAGCAGTGATGGGACAGGGAGCGGCTACACCTTC.

V and J are TRBV2 and TRBJ1-2; D is unresolved. Germline V gene lookup returns CDR1 SNHLY and CDR2 FYNNEI. Trimming shortened V by 6 bases and J by 6 bases, and 17 bases separated the two germline ends. This CDR3 has 14 residues. CDR3 coding DNA: TGTGCCAGCAGACACCCCATGGAGGTCGATGGCTACACCTTC. Protein sequence: CASRHPMEVDGYTF.

The chain employs TRBV2 and TRBJ2-3; no clear D. Germline V CDR1 and CDR2: SNHLY, FYNNEI. The CDR3 totals 12 residues. Trimming removed 8 bases from V and 2 bases from J, with 8 bases in between. The CDR3 here is CASAYDTDTQYF. The CDR3 DNA follows: TGTGCCAGCGCCTATGACACAGATACGCAGTATTTT.

In this sample, this clone turned up a few times. The gene calls are TRBV12-3 or TRBV12-4 and TRBJ1-2; 7 bases map to TRBD1. V lost 6 bases, J lost 4 bases, and 5 bases stayed unmatched. The CDR3 has 13 amino acids. The CDR3 region is CASSYDRAYGYTF. DNA of the CDR3: TGTGCCAGCAGCTACGACAGGGCCTATGGCTACACCTTC.